Shown below are 23 T cell receptor beta chains from a single sample sequenced in a study of cytomegalovirus exposure and HLA in healthy donors. Only in-frame clones appear in the TCRdb table, and some are missing; sequencing was by immunoSEQ multiplex PCR. The sample lists fewer than 200,000 clones; around 84% were seen once. The sample was PBMCs. The receptors were sampled from a man between 18 and 29 years old in good health and CMV-seropositive.

This clone was seen a handful of times. The V and J genes are TRBV19 and TRBJ1-2; D might be TRBD1 (6 bases). This CDR3 spans 14 amino acids. Trimming shortened V by 9 bases and J by 3 bases, and 17 bases separated the two germline ends. CDR1 LNHDA and CDR2 SQIVND come from the germline V gene (reference sequence). The CDR3 sequence is CASTRDKIYYGYTF. The CDR3 bases are TGTGCCAGCACCCGGGACAAGATTTACTATGGCTACACCTTC.

This clone was seen only once. The V call is TRBV7-8, the J call TRBJ1-1, with D unresolved. The CDR3 is 14 residues long. Trimming cost V 4 bases and J 1 base, with 10 bases left between them. Germline assignment: CDR1 SGHVS and CDR2 FQNEAQ. CDR3 sequence: CASSSTPGNTEAFF. For the CDR3, the DNA is TGTGCCAGCAGCTCCACACCGGGGAACACTGAAGCTTTCTTT.

The J gene is TRBJ2-7, the V gene TRBV28, with 11 nucleotides matching TRBD2. Germline lookup yields CDR1 MDHEN and CDR2 SYDVKM. The CDR3 runs to 14 residues. The V segment lost 7 bases and the J segment 5 bases; nucleotides outside the gene matches: 7. CDR3 sequence reads: CASISGGAGDEQYF. CDR3 in DNA: TGTGCCAGCATTAGCGGGGGGGCCGGGGACGAGCAGTACTTC.

The rearrangement uses TRBV27 and TRBJ1-2; D not resolved. The CDR3 has 14 residues. Trimming shortened V by 3 bases and J by 2 bases, and 10 bases separated the two germline ends. CDR1 and CDR2 (germline): MNHEY, SMNVEV (reference sequence). CDR3 sequence reads: CASSLGIRNYGYTF. As DNA, the CDR3 is TGTGCCAGCAGTTTGGGCATTCGGAACTATGGCTACACCTTC.

This clone was observed a single time. The chain is built from TRBV5-1 and TRBJ2-2; 11 bases line up with TRBD2. Germline-derived CDR1 and CDR2 are SGHRS and YFSETQ. This CDR3 is built from 16 residues. The V segment lost 6 bases and the J segment 1 base; nucleotides outside the gene matches: 5. CDR3 nucleotides: TGCGCCAGCATCCAACTAGCGGGGGAGAACACCGGGGAGCTGTTTTTT. Amino acid sequence: CASIQLAGENTGELFF. Drawing the rest from reference TRBV5-1 and TRBJ2-2, the complete variable domain is KAGVTQTPRYLIKTRGQQVTLSCSPISGHRSVSWYQQTPGQGLQFLFEYFSETQRNKGNFPGRFSGRQFSNSRSEMNVSTLELGDSALYLCASIQLAGENTGELFFGEGSRLTVL.

CDR3 bases: TGTGCCAGCAGTTTAAGTAGCACAGGGCGTAATGAAAAACTGTTTTTT. The encoded protein is CASSLSSTGRNEKLFF. V and J are TRBV28 and TRBJ1-4, with D possibly being TRBD1 (6 bases). Trimming cost V 2 bases and J 4 bases, with 14 bases left between them. There are 16 residues in the CDR3. Germline CDR1 is MDHEN and CDR2 is SYDVKM. Full variable domain (outside the CDR3, taken from reference TRBV28 and TRBJ1-4): DVKVTQSSRYLVKRTGEKVFLECVQDMDHENMFWYRQDPGLGLRLIYFSYDVKMKEKGDIPEGYSVSREKKERFSLILESASTNQTSMYLCASSLSSTGRNEKLFFGSGTQLSVL.

The chain joins TRBV15 to TRBJ2-3; D gene unclear. V shed 0 bases and J shed 7 bases, with 5 bases lying between them. Germline CDR1 is LNHNV and CDR2 is YYDKDF (reference sequence). The CDR3 has 12 residues. CDR3 bases: TGTGCCACCAGCAGAGATTCATATACGCAGTATTTT. Amino acid sequence: CATSRDSYTQYF.

The chain recombines TRBV7-3 with TRBJ2-5; D may be TRBD2 (6 bases). CDR3 size: 15 residues. Germline V gene data show CDR1 as SGHTA and CDR2 as FQGTGA. Trimming removed 0 bases at V and 4 bases at J, with 12 bases between. The CDR3 sequence: CASSLTAGSGETQYF. The CDR3 DNA reads as TGTGCCAGCAGCTTAACGGCGGGGTCCGGAGAGACCCAGTACTTC.

V is TRBV27 and J is TRBJ2-5; 7 bases are shared with TRBD2. Germline V CDR1 and CDR2: MNHEY, SMNVEV (reference sequence). The CDR3 extends over 16 amino acids. Trimming removed 3 bases from V and 5 bases from J; junction bases left unmatched: 12. For the CDR3, the DNA is TGTGCCAGCAGTTTCTTGTCCGTAGAGGGAGGGGAGACCCAGTACTTC. Its protein is CASSFLSVEGGETQYF.

The CDR3 loop is CASSPLEQGANGYTF. For the CDR3, the DNA is TGTGCCAGCAGCCCCTTAGAACAGGGGGCTAATGGCTACACCTTC. The chain combines TRBV7-8 with TRBJ1-2, with 9 nucleotides matching TRBD1. The CDR3 is 15 residues long. CDR1 and CDR2 (germline): SGHVS, FQNEAQ. V lost 5 bases and J lost 6; bases outside the gene matches: 10.

This chain joins TRBV5-1 and TRBJ2-2, with D possibly TRBD1 on 6 matching bases. In germline, CDR1 is SGHRS, CDR2 YFSETQ. The CDR3 sequence is 14 residues long. Between the trimmed V and J ends, which lost 7 bases and 4 bases, there was a span of 14 bases. This CDR3 is CASPLGRGTGELFF. DNA of the CDR3: TGCGCCAGCCCGTTAGGCAGGGGCACCGGGGAGCTGTTTTTT.

V is TRBV28 and J is TRBJ2-7; maybe TRBD2 (7 bases). Trimming removed 6 bases from V and 6 bases from J, with 18 bases in between. From germline, CDR1 is MDHEN and CDR2 SYDVKM. This CDR3 region has 14 residues. CDR3 sequence reads: CASSGGGVLSEQYF. The CDR3 coding sequence is TGTGCCAGCAGCGGAGGGGGGGTTCTGAGCGAGCAGTACTTC.

The genes are TRBV5-1 and TRBJ1-2, with 10 nucleotides matching TRBD1. V was pared by 7 bases and J by 8 bases, with 2 bases of the junction left unmatched. Per the germline V gene, CDR1 is SGHRS and CDR2 is YFSETQ. The CDR3 totals 11 residues. The CDR3 reads CASGTGEGYTF. DNA of the CDR3: TGCGCCAGCGGGACAGGGGAAGGCTACACCTTC.

The chain combines TRBV4-2 with TRBJ2-3; 12 nucleotides align to TRBD2. Germline-derived CDR1 and CDR2 are LGHNA and YNFKEQ. The CDR3 covers 15 residues. The V segment lost 1 base and the J segment 11 bases; nucleotides outside the gene matches: 7. For the CDR3, the DNA is TGTGCCAGCAGCCAAGGACTAGCGGGAGCGGGGGAGCAGTATTTT. This translates into CASSQGLAGAGEQYF.

The chain carries TRBV11-3 and TRBJ2-1; perhaps TRBD1 as D (6 bases). The CDR3 length is 18 residues. In germline, CDR1 is SGHNT, CDR2 YENEEA. With 4 bases removed from V and 2 bases from J, the gap between germline ends came to 21 bases. Written as DNA, the CDR3 is TGTGCCAGCAGCTCACGGGACACCCCTCCACAAGCCTACAATGAGCAGTTCTTC. Its protein is CASSSRDTPPQAYNEQFF.

This clone appeared once. V gene TRBV4-1 combines with J gene TRBJ2-5; 9 nucleotides agree with TRBD1. V was clipped by 3 bases and J by 5 bases; unmatched bases: 4. This CDR3 is built from 14 residues. Germline V gene data show CDR1 as MGHRA and CDR2 as YSYEKL. CDR3 nucleotides: TGCGCCAGCAGCCAGGACAGGGGAAGGGAGACCCAGTACTTC. Translation: CASSQDRGRETQYF.

This clone was detected only a few times. One end of the junction fails to match germline, which may point to a read error. The CDR3 spells CAGRTSGSSYNEQFF. CDR3 in DNA: TGTGCCGGCAGGACTAGCGGGAGTTCGTACAATGAGCAGTTCTTC. The rearrangement joins TRBV6-1 to TRBJ2-1, with 13 bases that match TRBD2. The CDR3 loop spans 15 amino acids. CDR1 is MNHNS and CDR2 is SASEGT in the germline V gene.

The chain recombines TRBV5-4 with TRBJ2-7; TRBD1 might be the D (8 bases). The germline V and J ends were trimmed by 3 bases and 7 bases, with 23 bases remaining between them. The CDR3 runs to 16 residues. Germline V CDR1 and CDR2: SGHNT, YYREEE (reference sequence). The CDR3, as DNA: TGTGCCAGCAGCTCCGGGGGGACAGGCGATTACGTGGAGCAGTACTTC. This codes for CASSSGGTGDYVEQYF.

This chain links TRBV27 with TRBJ2-4; perhaps TRBD1 as D (7 bases). Germline CDR1 reads MNHEY; CDR2 reads SMNVEV (reference sequence). Between the trimmed V and J ends, which lost 8 bases and 4 bases, there was a span of 21 bases. The CDR3 loop spans 16 amino acids. The CDR3 reads CASSPWGDRVKNIQYF. In DNA form, the CDR3 reads TGTGCCAGCTCCCCTTGGGGGGACAGAGTAAAAAACATTCAGTACTTC.

V and J are TRBV4-1 and TRBJ1-6; D might be TRBD1 (5 bases). The V and J ends lost 0 bases and 10 bases respectively, with 10 bases between them. Germline V gene data show CDR1 as MGHRA and CDR2 as YSYEKL. The CDR3 has 14 amino acids. The CDR3, as DNA: TGCGCCAGCAGCCAAGACCAGGGTGACTCACCCCTCCACTTT. Its protein product is CASSQDQGDSPLHF.

This rearrangement joins TRBV6-5 to TRBJ2-7; D is possibly TRBD2 (7 bases). The CDR3 has 15 residues. V lost 5 bases and J 4 bases, leaving 18 bases between the germline ends. Per the germline V gene, CDR1 is MNHEY and CDR2 is SVGAGI. The CDR3 is CASSRRGGKRYEQYF. Here the CDR3 DNA reads TGTGCCAGCAGTCGTAGGGGGGGGAAACGTTACGAGCAGTACTTC.

The chain is built from TRBV7-6 and TRBJ2-5; a weak D match, TRBD2 (6 bases). There are 14 residues in the CDR3. Germline V gene data show CDR1 as SGHVS and CDR2 as FNYEAQ. Trimming removed 5 bases from V and 1 base from J, with 11 bases in between. CDR3 loop: CASSPPAGQETQYF. For the CDR3, the DNA is TGTGCCAGCAGCCCACCAGCGGGCCAAGAGACCCAGTACTTC.

This clone has only one observation. The chain employs TRBV28 and TRBJ2-7; 9 bases fit TRBD1. The CDR3 loop spans 16 amino acids. The germline V gene encodes CDR1 MDHEN and CDR2 SYDVKM. With V trimmed by 6 bases and J by 4 bases, 13 bases remained unmatched. The CDR3 spells CASRTVPGQGRYEQYF. The DNA of the CDR3 is TGTGCCAGCAGAACTGTACCGGGACAGGGTCGGTACGAGCAGTACTTC.